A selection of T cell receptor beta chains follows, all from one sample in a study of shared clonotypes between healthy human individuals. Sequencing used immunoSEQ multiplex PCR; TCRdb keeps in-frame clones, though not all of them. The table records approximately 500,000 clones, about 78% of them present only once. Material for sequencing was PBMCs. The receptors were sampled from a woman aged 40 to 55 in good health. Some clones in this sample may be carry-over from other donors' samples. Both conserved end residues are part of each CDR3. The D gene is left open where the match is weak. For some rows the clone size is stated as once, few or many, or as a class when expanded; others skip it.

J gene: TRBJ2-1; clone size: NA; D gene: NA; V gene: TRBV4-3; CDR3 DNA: TGCGCCAGCAGCCAAGACCGGGCCCCAAGGGTGGATGAGCAGTTCTTC; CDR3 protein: CASSQDRAPRVDEQFF
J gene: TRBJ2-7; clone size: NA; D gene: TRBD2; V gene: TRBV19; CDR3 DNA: TGTGCCAGTAGTGAGATAGCGGGAGGCCCCTACGAGCAGTACTTC; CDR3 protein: CASSEIAGGPYEQYF
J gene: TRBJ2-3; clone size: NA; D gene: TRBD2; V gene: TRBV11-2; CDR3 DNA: TGTGCCAGCAGCGGTAGACTAGCGGGATTAGGTATGGGGACAGATACGCAGTATTTT; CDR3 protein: CASSGRLAGLGMGTDTQYF
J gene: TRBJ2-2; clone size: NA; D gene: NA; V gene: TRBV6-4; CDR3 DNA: TGTGCCAGCAGTCGGACAGTGGGGACCGGGGAGCTGTTTTTT; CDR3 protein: CASSRTVGTGELFF
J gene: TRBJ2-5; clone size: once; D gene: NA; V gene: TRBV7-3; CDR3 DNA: TGTGCCAGCAGCTTAAGTTTTTCGGCCCCCCAGTACTTC; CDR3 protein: CASSLSFSAPQYF
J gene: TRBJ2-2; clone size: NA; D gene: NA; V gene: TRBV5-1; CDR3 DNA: TGCGCCAGCAGCTTGGTTTCTAGCGCTGCGGAGCTGTTTTTT; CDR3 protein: CASSLVSSAAELFF
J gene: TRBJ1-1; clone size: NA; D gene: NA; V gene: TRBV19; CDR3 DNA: TGTGCCAGTAGTATTTACGCCCGGCAGCCGAACACTGAAGCTTTCTTT; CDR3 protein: CASSIYARQPNTEAFF
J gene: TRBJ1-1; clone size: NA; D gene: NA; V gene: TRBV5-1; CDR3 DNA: TGCGCCACCAGGCGGGGGCTGGGCACTGAAGCTTTCTTT; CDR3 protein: CATRRGLGTEAFF
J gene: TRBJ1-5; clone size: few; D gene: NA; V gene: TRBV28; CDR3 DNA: TGTGCCAGCACCCTGGGGGGATTCAGGGGTCAGCCCCAGCATTTT; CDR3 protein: CASTLGGFRGQPQHF
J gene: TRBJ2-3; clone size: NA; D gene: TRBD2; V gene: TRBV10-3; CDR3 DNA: TGTGCCATCAGTGGCGGGCTAGCGGGCACAGATACGCAGTATTTT; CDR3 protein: CAISGGLAGTDTQYF
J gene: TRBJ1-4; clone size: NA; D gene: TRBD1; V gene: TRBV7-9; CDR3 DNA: TGTGCCAGCAGCTCCCGGTGGCAGGGGGGTGAAAAACTGTTTTTT; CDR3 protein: CASSSRWQGGEKLFF
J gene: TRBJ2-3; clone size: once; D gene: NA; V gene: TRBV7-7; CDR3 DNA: TGTGCCAGCAGCCCGGCTGGGGGCACAGATACGCAGTATTTT; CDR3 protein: CASSPAGGTDTQYF
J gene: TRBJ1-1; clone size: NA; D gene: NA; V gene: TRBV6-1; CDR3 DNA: TGTGCCAGCAACAAGTGGGGAACTGAAGCTTTCTTT; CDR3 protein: CASNKWGTEAFF
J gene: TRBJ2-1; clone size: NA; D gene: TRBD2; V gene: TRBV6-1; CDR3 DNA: TGCGGACTAGCGGGGTCTACCCGCAATGAGCAGTTCTTC; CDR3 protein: CGLAGSTRNEQFF
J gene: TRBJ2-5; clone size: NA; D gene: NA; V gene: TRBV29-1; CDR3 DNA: TGCAGCGTTGGGGAGTATACGCAAGAGACCCAGTACTTC; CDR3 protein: CSVGEYTQETQYF
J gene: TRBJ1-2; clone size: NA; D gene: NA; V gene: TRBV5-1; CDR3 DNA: TGCGCCAGCAGCCCACAGACAGGCCCCCTTGGGGGCTACACCTTC; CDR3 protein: CASSPQTGPLGGYTF
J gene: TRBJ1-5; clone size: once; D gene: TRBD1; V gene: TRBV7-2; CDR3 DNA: TGTGCCAGCAGTTGGACAGGGAACCAGCCCCAGCATTTT; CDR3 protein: CASSWTGNQPQHF
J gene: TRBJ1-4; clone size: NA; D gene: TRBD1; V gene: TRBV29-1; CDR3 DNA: TGCAGCGTAGGGACAGGCGAACTGTTTTTT; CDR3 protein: CSVGTGELFF
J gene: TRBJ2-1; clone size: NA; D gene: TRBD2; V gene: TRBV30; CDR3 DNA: TGTGCCTGGAGTATGGGACTAGCGGGCTCCTACAATGAGCAGTTCTTC; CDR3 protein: CAWSMGLAGSYNEQFF
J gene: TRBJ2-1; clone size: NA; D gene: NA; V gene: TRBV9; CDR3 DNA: TGTGCCAGCAGCGTAGGACCCGAAGCCAGGGGTGAGCAGTTCTTC; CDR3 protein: CASSVGPEARGEQFF
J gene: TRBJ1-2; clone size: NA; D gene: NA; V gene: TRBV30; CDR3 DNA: TGTGCCTGGAACCACCCAGGGATATCTATGAGCTACACCTTC; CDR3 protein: CAWNHPGISMSYTF
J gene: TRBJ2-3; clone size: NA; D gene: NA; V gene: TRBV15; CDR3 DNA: TGTGCCACCAGCAGAGATCGGAACAGTGAGGAGTATTTT; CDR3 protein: CATSRDRNSEEYF
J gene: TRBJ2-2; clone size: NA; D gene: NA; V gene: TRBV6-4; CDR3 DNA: TGTGCCAGCAGTGACTCTGGGGGGCCGGCCGGGGAGCTGTTTTTT; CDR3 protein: CASSDSGGPAGELFF
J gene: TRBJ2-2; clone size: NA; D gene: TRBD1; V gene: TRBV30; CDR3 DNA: TGTGCCTGGAGTGCCGGGACAGCCTCCGGGGAGCTGTTTTTT; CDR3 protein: CAWSAGTASGELFF
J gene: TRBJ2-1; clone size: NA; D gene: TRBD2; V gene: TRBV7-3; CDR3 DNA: TGTGCCAGCAGCCCAGGACTAGCGGGAGGTGAGCAGTTCTTC; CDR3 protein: CASSPGLAGGEQFF
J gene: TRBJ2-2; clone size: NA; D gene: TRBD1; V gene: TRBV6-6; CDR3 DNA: TGTGCCAGCAGTTTCGCGACAGGGGCCGGGGAGCTGTTTTTT; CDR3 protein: CASSFATGAGELFF
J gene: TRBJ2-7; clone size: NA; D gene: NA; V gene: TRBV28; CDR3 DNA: TGTGCCAGCCTTACCGGGAGCCTCTCTGGCGGGCAGTACTTC; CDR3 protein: CASLTGSLSGGQYF
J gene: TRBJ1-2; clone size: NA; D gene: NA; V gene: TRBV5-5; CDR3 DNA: TGTGCCAGCAGCTTAGGGGATAACTATGGCTACACCTTC; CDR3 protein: CASSLGDNYGYTF
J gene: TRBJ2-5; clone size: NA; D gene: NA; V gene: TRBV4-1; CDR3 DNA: TGCGCCAGCAGCCAAGGAAGTGGGCCTCAAGAGACCCAGTACTTC; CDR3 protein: CASSQGSGPQETQYF
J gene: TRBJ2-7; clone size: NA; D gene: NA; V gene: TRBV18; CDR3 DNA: TGTGCCAGCTCACAAGAAACGGGACAAGACGAGCAGTACTTC; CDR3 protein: CASSQETGQDEQYF
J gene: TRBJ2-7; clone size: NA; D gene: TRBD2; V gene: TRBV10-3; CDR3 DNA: TGTGCCATCGCTAGCGGGAGGGCCCCCTCCTACGAGCAGTACTTC; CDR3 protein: CAIASGRAPSYEQYF